These 20 T cell receptor beta chains were all obtained from the same sample, sequenced in a study of OX40 agonist ivuxolimab in advanced cancers. Clones were sequenced by immunoSEQ multiplex PCR, and TCRdb holds only the in-frame ones, with some missing. The repertoire holds roughly 86,000 clones, with roughly nine tenths as singletons. The source material was CD4+ or CD8+ T cells sorted from blood, sampled in a trial of the OX40 agonist ivuxolimab. The receptors here all came from an adult with an advanced solid tumor such as melanoma, head and neck, liver or kidney cancer.

V is TRBV11-2 and J is TRBJ1-5; D unclear. CDR3 size: 13 residues. V gave up 5 bases and J gave up 6 bases, with 11 bases separating them. Per germline, CDR1 SGHAT and CDR2 FQNNGV. CDR3 sequence: CASSKAGGQPQHF. CDR3 nucleotide sequence: TGTGCCAGCAGCAAAGCGGGAGGTCAGCCCCAGCATTTT.

Concerning this clone itself: Different DNA sequences within this sample yield the same CDR3. In DNA form, the CDR3 reads TGCGCCAGCAGCTTGGGGCAGGACAATGAAAAACTGTTTTTT. As protein: CASSLGQDNEKLFF. The rearrangement uses TRBV5-1 and TRBJ1-4; D remains unclear. Germline values: CDR1 SGHRS, CDR2 YFSETQ. The CDR3 covers 14 residues. V lost 0 bases and J 5 bases, leaving 8 bases between the germline ends.

The J gene is TRBJ2-3, the V gene TRBV10-2; the match to TRBD1 covers 7 bases. In germline, CDR1 is WSHSY, CDR2 SAAADI. Losses at the gene ends were 6 bases for V and 4 bases for J; bases not matched to a gene: 4. The CDR3 totals 13 residues. The CDR3 coding sequence is TGCGCCAGCAGGGACAGGCCTCCAGATACGCAGTATTTT. As protein: CASRDRPPDTQYF.

The chain joins TRBV2 to TRBJ1-1; no clear D gene. Germline CDR1 and CDR2: SNHLY and FYNNEI. V was clipped by 6 bases and J by 11 bases, with 16 bases between them. CDR3 length equals 12 residues. In nucleotides, the CDR3 is TGTGCCAGCAGCGAAAGGCCAACTCGCGCTTTCTTT. Protein sequence: CASSERPTRAFF.

This clone was seen just once. The V and J genes are TRBV28 and TRBJ1-2; TRBD1 is a possible D gene (5 bases). Germline CDR1 is MDHEN and CDR2 is SYDVKM. The CDR3 runs 14 residues. The ends were cut back, 2 bases at V and 8 bases at J, with 15 bases in the middle. The DNA for the CDR3 is TGTGCCAGCAGTTTAGGTGGTGCAGGGAACGGCTACACCTTC. Translating it yields CASSLGGAGNGYTF.

This clone was detected once. The chain employs TRBV5-1 and TRBJ2-1; 14 bases map to TRBD2. V lost 5 bases and J lost 9; bases outside the gene matches: 7. Germline CDR1 SGHRS, CDR2 YFSETQ. The CDR3 loop spans 15 amino acids. The CDR3 region is CASSPRLAGGTEQFF. The CDR3 DNA follows: TGCGCCAGCAGTCCAAGACTAGCGGGAGGGACTGAGCAGTTCTTC.

The chain uses TRBV19 and TRBJ1-1; D uncertain. V was pared by 7 bases and J by 3 bases, with 18 bases between. The length of the CDR3 is 15 residues. Germline V gene sequence: CDR1 LNHDA, CDR2 SQIVND (reference sequence). The CDR3 loop is CASNSWGSKDTEAFF. CDR3 sequence (DNA): TGTGCCAGTAATAGTTGGGGTTCGAAGGACACTGAAGCTTTCTTT.

The J gene is TRBJ1-2, the V gene TRBV6-4; D gene uncertain. The germline gives CDR1 MRHNA, CDR2 SNTAGT. This CDR3 has 13 residues. Trimming removed 11 bases from V and 7 bases from J, with 20 bases in between. CDR3 DNA: TGTGCCTCAGCGGCAGTCCGGGGAGGTGGCTACACCTTC. This encodes CASAAVRGGGYTF.

The chain has TRBV18 and TRBJ1-3; D remains unclear. There are 14 residues in the CDR3. Germline V gene lookup returns CDR1 KGHSH and CDR2 LQKENI. V dropped 3 bases and J dropped 7 bases, with 13 bases sitting between them. CDR3 in amino acids: CASSPQSRENTIYF. The CDR3, as DNA: TGTGCCAGCTCACCTCAAAGCCGGGAGAACACCATATATTTT.

The rearrangement joins TRBV7-2 to TRBJ2-7, with 8 bases that match TRBD2. The CDR3 spans 13 residues. Germline V CDR1 and CDR2: SGHTA, FQGNSA. J lost 12 bases, V lost 2 bases, and 9 bases had no gene match. The CDR3 reads CASSLNPGLDSYF. The CDR3 nucleotides are TGTGCCAGCAGCTTAAACCCGGGACTAGACTCGTACTTC.

This clone was seen just once. The rearrangement joins TRBV10-3 to TRBJ1-1, with 10 bases matching TRBD1. The ends lost 6 bases at V and 3 bases at J; junction bases unmatched: 10. The CDR3 contains 16 residues. CDR1 is ENHRY and CDR2 is SYGVKD in the germline V gene. CDR3 amino acids: CAIRTPTGGKDTEAFF. DNA for the CDR3: TGTGCCATCAGAACACCGACAGGGGGCAAGGACACTGAAGCTTTCTTT.

This rearrangement joins TRBV15 to TRBJ1-2; 11 bases fit TRBD1. Germline V CDR1 and CDR2: LNHNV, YYDKDF (reference sequence). The trim removed 4 bases at V and 4 bases at J, leaving 8 bases unmatched. The CDR3 is made up of 16 amino acids. CDR3 nucleotide sequence: TGTGCCACCAGCACAGGACAGGGGGCGCTTGGCTATGGCTACACCTTC. Translation gives CATSTGQGALGYGYTF.

V gene TRBV29-1 combines with J gene TRBJ1-1; no clear D. There are 11 residues in the CDR3. V dropped 6 bases and J dropped 5 bases, with 10 bases sitting between them. From germline, CDR1 is SQVTM and CDR2 ANQGSEA. The CDR3 loop is CSVPGGTEAFF. The CDR3 DNA sequence: TGCAGCGTCCCCGGTGGGACTGAAGCTTTCTTT.

This rearrangement joins TRBV5-6 to TRBJ1-2; possible D gene TRBD1, 6 bases. Germline V lookup: CDR1 SGHDT, CDR2 YYEEEE. V was shortened by 4 bases and J by 2 bases, with 15 bases between the two germline ends. There are 15 residues in the CDR3. The CDR3 DNA reads TGTGCCAGCAGCCTTAGGGGGGCGCGGAACTATGGCTACACCTTC. As protein: CASSLRGARNYGYTF.

This rearrangement joins TRBV5-5 to TRBJ2-2; 10 bases match TRBD1. J lost 5 bases, V lost 4 bases, and 5 bases had no gene match. This CDR3 region has 15 residues. Germline CDR1 is SGHKS and CDR2 is YYEKEE (reference sequence). The CDR3 region is CASSPTGGLTGELFF. CDR3 DNA: TGTGCCAGCAGCCCGACAGGGGGCCTAACCGGGGAGCTGTTTTTT.

A note on this clone: Germline is not matched at one junction end, which may reflect a read error. The CDR3 DNA is TGTGCTAGCAGCTTTGGAGGCAGCACAGATACGCAGTATTTT. Protein: CASSFGGSTDTQYF. The chain recombines TRBV7-7 with TRBJ2-3, with D maybe TRBD2 (5 bases). CDR1 and CDR2 from the germline V gene are SSHAT and FNYEAQ (reference sequence). CDR3 length: 14 residues.

Here the CDR3 DNA reads TGTGCCAGCAGCAGGGGTGGCTATGGCTACACCTTC. As protein: CASSRGGYGYTF. The J gene is TRBJ1-2, the V gene TRBV6-4, with D maybe TRBD1 (6 bases). V was shortened by 6 bases and J by 4 bases, with 9 bases between the two germline ends. Germline V CDR1 and CDR2: MRHNA, SNTAGT. CDR3 length: 12 residues.

The count of this clone is one. The chain has TRBV6-1 and TRBJ1-5; TRBD1 agrees at 10 bases. J gave up 6 bases and V 8 bases, and 10 bases lay outside the gene matches. Germline CDR1 MNHNS, CDR2 SASEGT. The CDR3 extends over 15 amino acids. The CDR3 loop reads CASSRAGQGFQPQHF. The CDR3 DNA reads as TGTGCCAGCTCACGAGCGGGACAGGGGTTTCAGCCCCAGCATTTT.

This chain links TRBV5-5 with TRBJ1-5; no clear D gene. Germline loops: CDR1 SGHKS, CDR2 YYEKEE (reference sequence). V lost 4 bases and J lost 4, with 15 bases in between. The CDR3 consists of 15 residues. CDR3 amino acids: CASSPRAGMNQPQHF. The CDR3, as DNA: TGTGCCAGCAGCCCTCGGGCGGGTATGAATCAGCCCCAGCATTTT.

V and J are TRBV6-6 and TRBJ2-7; D gene unclear. The CDR3 runs to 14 residues. Looked up from germline, CDR1 is MNHNY and CDR2 is SVGAGI (reference sequence). The V gene lost 5 bases and the J gene lost 0 bases, with 11 bases spanning the gap. The CDR3 nucleotides are TGTGCCAGCAGTCTCGACGGCCTCTCCTACGAGCAGTACTTC. Its protein product is CASSLDGLSYEQYF.